This T cell receptor (beta chain) was documented in a study of Graves' ophthalmopathy and Graves' hyperthyroidism. Germline V gene sequence: CDR1 LNHNV, CDR2 YYDKDF (reference sequence). This CDR3 is 15 amino acids long. The V gene end was trimmed by 2 bases and the J gene end by 9 bases; junction bases not matched to a gene: 4. Researchers took RNA transcripts and amplified TCR beta CDR3 regions from them. First-round RT-PCR used HTBI primers; second-round multiplex PCR followed. TCRdb re-analysed the multiplex PCR reads in MiXCR, keeping a single row per CDR3 protein. Of about 740,000 distinct CDR3 sequences in the sample, approximately 40% are singletons; the top ten hold about 40%. As regards this clonotype: This may come from a read error, since a much larger clone is one base off.

The material sequenced was peripheral blood. The sequence derives from an adult man with Graves' ophthalmopathy. This chain links TRBV15 with TRBJ1-6, with 10 bases that match TRBD1. In nucleotides, the CDR3 is TGTGCCACCAGCAGAAGGACAGGGGGGGGTTCACCCCTCCACTTT. Amino acids: CATSRRTGGGSPLHF.